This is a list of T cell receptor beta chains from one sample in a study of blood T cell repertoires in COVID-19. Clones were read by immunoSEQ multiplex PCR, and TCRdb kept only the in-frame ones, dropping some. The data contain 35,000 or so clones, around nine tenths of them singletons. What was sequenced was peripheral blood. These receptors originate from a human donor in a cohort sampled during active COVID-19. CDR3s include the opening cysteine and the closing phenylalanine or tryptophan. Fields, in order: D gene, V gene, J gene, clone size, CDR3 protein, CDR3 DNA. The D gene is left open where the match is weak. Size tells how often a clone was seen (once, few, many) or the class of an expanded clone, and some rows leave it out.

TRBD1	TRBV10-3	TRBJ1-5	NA	CAISETTGAEINQPQHF	TGTGCCATCAGTGAAACGACAGGGGCTGAAATTAATCAGCCCCAGCATTTT
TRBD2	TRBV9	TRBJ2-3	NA	CASSKISGSGTDTQYF	TGTGCCAGCAGCAAGATTAGCGGGAGCGGCACAGATACGCAGTATTTT
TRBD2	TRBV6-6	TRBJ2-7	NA	CASSTLLAGVGEQYF	TGTGCCAGCAGCACCCTACTAGCGGGAGTTGGAGAGCAGTACTTC
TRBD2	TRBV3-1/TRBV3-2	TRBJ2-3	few	CASSPRTSGRGDTQYF	TGTGCCAGCAGCCCACGGACTAGCGGGAGGGGAGATACGCAGTATTTT
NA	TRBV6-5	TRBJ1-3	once	CASSYSFRSGNTIYF	TGTGCCAGCAGTTACTCGTTCCGTTCCGGAAACACCATATATTTT
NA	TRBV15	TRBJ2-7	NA	CATSRDRGGEQYF	TGTGCCACCAGCAGAGATAGGGGAGGCGAGCAGTACTTC
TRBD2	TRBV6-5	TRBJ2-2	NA	CASRGLAGGTGELFF	TGTGCCAGCAGGGGACTAGCGGGGGGCACCGGGGAGCTGTTTTTT
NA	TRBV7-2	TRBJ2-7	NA	CASSFNYLSEQYF	TGTGCCAGCAGCTTTAACTACCTCAGCGAGCAGTACTTC
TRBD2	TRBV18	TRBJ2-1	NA	CASSPLGGGEVNEQFF	TGTGCCAGCTCTCCACTCGGGGGGGGCGAGGTCAATGAGCAGTTCTTC
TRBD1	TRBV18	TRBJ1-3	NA	CASSPGTGVGNTIYF	TGTGCCAGCTCACCCGGGACAGGGGTTGGAAACACCATATATTTT
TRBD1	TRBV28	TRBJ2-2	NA	CASSKGTGDTGELFF	TGTGCCAGCAGTAAGGGAACAGGGGACACCGGGGAGCTGTTTTTT
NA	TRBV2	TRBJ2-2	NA	CASSVQGSTGELFF	TGTGCCAGCAGTGTTCAGGGGAGCACCGGGGAGCTGTTTTTT
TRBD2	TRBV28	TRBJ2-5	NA	CASSLSGRGETQYF	TGTGCCAGCAGTTTGAGCGGGAGAGGGGAGACCCAGTACTTC
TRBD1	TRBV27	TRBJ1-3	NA	CASRDREGHTIYF	TGTGCCAGCAGGGACAGGGAGGGACACACCATATATTTT
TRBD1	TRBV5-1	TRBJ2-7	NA	CASSQSGTGFYEQYF	TGCGCCAGCAGCCAATCCGGGACAGGGTTCTACGAGCAGTACTTC
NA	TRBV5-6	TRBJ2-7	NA	CASSLDTAYEQYF	TGTGCCAGCAGCTTGGACACAGCCTACGAGCAGTACTTC
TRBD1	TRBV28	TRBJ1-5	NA	CASSSPGTGYHF	TGTGCCAGCAGTTCCCCCGGGACAGGGTATCATTTT
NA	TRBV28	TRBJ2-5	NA	CASNVLRETQYF	TGTGCCAGCAATGTCCTACGGGAGACCCAGTACTTC
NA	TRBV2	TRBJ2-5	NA	CAGRRGMDVRETQYF	TGTGCCGGGAGGAGGGGTATGGACGTCCGGGAGACCCAGTACTTC
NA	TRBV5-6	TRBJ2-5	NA	CASSLGRGHETQYF	TGTGCCAGCAGCTTGGGGAGGGGGCACGAGACCCAGTACTTC
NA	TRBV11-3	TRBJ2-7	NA	CASSSNLVSEQYF	TGTGCCAGCAGCTCAAATCTAGTTAGCGAGCAGTACTTC
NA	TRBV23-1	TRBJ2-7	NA	CASRLRGVYEQYF	TGCGCCAGCAGGCTGAGAGGCGTCTACGAGCAGTACTTC
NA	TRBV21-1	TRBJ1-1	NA	CASTKQGNGANTEAFF	TGTGCCAGCACTAAACAGGGGAATGGGGCGAACACTGAAGCTTTCTTT
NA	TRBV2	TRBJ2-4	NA	CASSAGQKNIQYF	TGTGCCAGCAGTGCCGGACAGAAAAACATTCAGTACTTC
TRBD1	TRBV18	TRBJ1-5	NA	CASSVTGGADQPQHF	TGTGCCAGCTCAGTAACAGGGGGCGCGGATCAGCCCCAGCATTTT
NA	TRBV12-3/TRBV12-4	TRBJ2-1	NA	CASRAGNSPSQFF	TGTGCCAGCAGAGCCGGGAACTCACCATCTCAGTTCTTC
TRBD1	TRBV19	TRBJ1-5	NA	CATADRGGNQPQHF	TGTGCCACCGCGGACAGGGGAGGCAATCAGCCCCAGCATTTT
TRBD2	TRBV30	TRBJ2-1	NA	CAWSVWTSSNEQFF	TGTGCCTGGAGTGTCTGGACTAGCAGCAATGAGCAGTTCTTC
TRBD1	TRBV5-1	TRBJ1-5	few	CASSLTGQEGQPQHF	TGCGCCAGCAGCTTAACAGGACAGGAGGGTCAGCCCCAGCATTTT
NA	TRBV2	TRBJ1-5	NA	CASSLAQGNQPQHF	TGTGCCAGCAGTCTCGCCCAGGGCAATCAGCCCCAGCATTTT
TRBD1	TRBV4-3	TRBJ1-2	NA	CASSRQGSQRHYGYTF	TGCGCCAGCAGCCGACAGGGGAGTCAGAGGCACTATGGCTACACCTTC
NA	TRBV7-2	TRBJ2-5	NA	CASSESGERETQYF	TGTGCCAGCAGTGAGTCGGGGGAGAGAGAGACCCAGTACTTC
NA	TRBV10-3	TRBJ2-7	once	CAIAGNLNEQYF	TGTGCCATCGCAGGGAACCTGAACGAGCAGTACTTC
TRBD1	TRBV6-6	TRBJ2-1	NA	CASSYSGTGGGDEQFF	TGTGCCAGCAGTTACTCCGGGACAGGGGGCGGGGATGAGCAGTTCTTC
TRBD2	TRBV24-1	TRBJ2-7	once	CATSPRGGSSEQYF	TGTGCCACCAGTCCTAGGGGCGGGAGTTCCGAGCAGTACTTC
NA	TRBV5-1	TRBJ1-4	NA	CASRPTGLSTNEKLFF	TGCGCCAGCAGGCCAACAGGGCTTTCAACTAATGAAAAACTGTTTTTT
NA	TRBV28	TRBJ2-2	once	CASSLSGLGTGELFF	TGTGCCAGCAGTTTATCAGGGTTGGGCACCGGGGAGCTGTTTTTT
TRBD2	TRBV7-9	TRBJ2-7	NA	CASSPGGSGSPYEQYF	TGTGCCAGCAGCCCGGGGGGTAGCGGGAGTCCATACGAGCAGTACTTC
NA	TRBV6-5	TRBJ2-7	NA	CASSYSARGYEQYF	TGTGCCAGCAGTTACTCTGCCAGGGGCTACGAGCAGTACTTC
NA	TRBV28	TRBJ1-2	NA	CASSLSYGYTF	TGTGCCAGCAGTTTATCGTATGGCTACACCTTC
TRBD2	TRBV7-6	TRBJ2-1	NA	CASRRGTSGRALGNEQFF	TGTGCCAGCAGGAGGGGGACTAGCGGGAGGGCCTTGGGCAATGAGCAGTTCTTC
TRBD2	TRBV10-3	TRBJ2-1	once	CAIGLLAGGHNEQFF	TGTGCCATCGGATTACTAGCGGGAGGACACAATGAGCAGTTCTTC
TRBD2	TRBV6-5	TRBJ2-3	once	CASSYWASGTTDTQYF	TGTGCCAGCAGTTACTGGGCTAGCGGGACAACAGATACGCAGTATTTT
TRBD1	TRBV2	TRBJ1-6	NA	CASSLGQESNSPLHF	TGTGCCAGCAGTCTCGGACAGGAAAGTAATTCACCCCTCCACTTT
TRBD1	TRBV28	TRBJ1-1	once	CASSLSTPGHSRGLGFF	TGTGCCAGCAGTTTATCTACCCCGGGACACAGCAGGGGGTTAGGTTTCTTT
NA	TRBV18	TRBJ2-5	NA	CASSPQGPPETQYF	TGTGCCAGCTCACCTCAGGGGCCCCCAGAGACCCAGTACTTC
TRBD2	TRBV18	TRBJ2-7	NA	CASSGTSGKYGEQYF	TGTGCCAGCTCTGGGACTAGCGGGAAGTATGGCGAGCAGTACTTC
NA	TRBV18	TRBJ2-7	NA	CASSPQGRGGLGEQYF	TGTGCCAGCTCACCCCAGGGGAGAGGTGGACTGGGAGAGCAGTACTTC
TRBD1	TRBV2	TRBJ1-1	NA	CASREQGGRGAFF	TGTGCCAGCAGGGAACAGGGGGGAAGGGGAGCTTTCTTT
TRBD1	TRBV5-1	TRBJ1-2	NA	CASSRGTGEEVYGYTF	TGCGCCAGCAGCCGCGGGACAGGGGAGGAGGTCTATGGCTACACCTTC
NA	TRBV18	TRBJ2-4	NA	CASSTPTSAKNIQYF	TGTGCCAGCTCAACCCCTACTTCAGCCAAAAACATTCAGTACTTC
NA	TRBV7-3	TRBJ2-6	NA	CASSPQGHSGANVLTF	TGTGCCAGCAGCCCCCAGGGACACTCTGGGGCCAACGTCCTGACTTTC
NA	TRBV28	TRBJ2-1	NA	CASSLGGQYNEQFF	TGTGCCAGCAGTTTAGGAGGGCAATACAATGAGCAGTTCTTC
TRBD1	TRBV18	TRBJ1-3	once	CASSPGQGAYGNTIYF	TGTGCCAGCTCACCCGGACAGGGGGCTTATGGAAACACCATATATTTT